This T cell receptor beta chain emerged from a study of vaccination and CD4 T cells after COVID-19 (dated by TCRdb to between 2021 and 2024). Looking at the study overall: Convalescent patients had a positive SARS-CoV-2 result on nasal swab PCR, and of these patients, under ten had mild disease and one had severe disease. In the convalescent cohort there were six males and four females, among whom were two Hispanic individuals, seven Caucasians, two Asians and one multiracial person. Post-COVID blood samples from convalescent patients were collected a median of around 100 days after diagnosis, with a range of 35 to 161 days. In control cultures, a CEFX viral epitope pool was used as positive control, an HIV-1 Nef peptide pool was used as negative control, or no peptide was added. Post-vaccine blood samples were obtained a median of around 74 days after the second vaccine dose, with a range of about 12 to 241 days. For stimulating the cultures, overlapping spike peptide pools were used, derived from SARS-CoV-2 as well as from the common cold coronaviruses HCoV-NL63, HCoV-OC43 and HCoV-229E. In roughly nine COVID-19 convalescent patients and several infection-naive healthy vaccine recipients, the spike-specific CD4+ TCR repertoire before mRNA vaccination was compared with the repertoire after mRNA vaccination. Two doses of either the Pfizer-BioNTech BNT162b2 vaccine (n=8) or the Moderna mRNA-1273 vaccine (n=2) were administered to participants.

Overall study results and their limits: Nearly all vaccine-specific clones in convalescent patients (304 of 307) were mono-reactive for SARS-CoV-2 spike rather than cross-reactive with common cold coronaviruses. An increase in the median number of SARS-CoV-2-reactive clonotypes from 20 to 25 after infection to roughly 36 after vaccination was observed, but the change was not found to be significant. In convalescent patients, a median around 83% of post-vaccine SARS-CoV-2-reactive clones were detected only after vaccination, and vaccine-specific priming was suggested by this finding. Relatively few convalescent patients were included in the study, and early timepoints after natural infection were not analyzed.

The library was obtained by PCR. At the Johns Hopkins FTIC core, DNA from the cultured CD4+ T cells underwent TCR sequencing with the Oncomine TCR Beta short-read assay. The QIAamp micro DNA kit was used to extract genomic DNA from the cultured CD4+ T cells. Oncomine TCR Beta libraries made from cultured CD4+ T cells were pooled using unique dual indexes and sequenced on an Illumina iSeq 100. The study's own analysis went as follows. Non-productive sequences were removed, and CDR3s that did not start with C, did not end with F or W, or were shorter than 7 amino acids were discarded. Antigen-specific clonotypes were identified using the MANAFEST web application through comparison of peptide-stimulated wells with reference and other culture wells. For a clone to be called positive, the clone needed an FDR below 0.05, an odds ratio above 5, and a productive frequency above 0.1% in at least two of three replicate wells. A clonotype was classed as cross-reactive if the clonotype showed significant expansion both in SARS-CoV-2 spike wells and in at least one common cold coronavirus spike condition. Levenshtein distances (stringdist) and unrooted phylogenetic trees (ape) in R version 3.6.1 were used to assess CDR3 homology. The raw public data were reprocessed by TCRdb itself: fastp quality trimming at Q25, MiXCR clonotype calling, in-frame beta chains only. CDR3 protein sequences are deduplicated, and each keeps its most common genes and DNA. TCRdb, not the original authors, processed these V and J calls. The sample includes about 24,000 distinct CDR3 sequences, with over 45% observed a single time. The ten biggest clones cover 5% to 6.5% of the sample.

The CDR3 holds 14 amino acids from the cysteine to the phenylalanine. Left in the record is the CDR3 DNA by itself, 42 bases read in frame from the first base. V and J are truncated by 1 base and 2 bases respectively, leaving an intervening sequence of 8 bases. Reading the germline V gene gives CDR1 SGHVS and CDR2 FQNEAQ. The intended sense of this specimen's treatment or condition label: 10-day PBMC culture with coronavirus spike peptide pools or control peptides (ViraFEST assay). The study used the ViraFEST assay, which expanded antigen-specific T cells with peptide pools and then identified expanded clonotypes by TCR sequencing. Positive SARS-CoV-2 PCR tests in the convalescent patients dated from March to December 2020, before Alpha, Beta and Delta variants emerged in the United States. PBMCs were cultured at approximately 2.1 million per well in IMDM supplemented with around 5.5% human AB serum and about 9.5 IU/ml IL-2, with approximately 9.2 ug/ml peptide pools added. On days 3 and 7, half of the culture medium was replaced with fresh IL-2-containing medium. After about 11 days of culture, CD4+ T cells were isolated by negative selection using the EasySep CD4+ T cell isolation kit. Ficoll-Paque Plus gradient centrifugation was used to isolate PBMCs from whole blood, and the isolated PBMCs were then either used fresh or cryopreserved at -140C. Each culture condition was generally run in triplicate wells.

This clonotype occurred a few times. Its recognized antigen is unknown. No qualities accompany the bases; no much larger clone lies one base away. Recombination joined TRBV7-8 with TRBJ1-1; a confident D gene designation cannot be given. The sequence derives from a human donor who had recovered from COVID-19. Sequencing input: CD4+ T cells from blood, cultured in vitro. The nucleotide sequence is TGTGCCAGCAGCTTAGACACGTTAAACACTGAAGCTTTCTTT. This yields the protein CASSLDTLNTEAFF. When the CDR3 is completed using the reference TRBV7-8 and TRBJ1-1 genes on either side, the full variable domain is GAGVSQSPRYKVAKRGQDVALRCDPISGHVSLFWYQQALGQGPEFLTYFQNEAQLDKSGLPSDRFFAERPEGSVSTLKIQRTQQEDSAVYLCASSLDTLNTEAFFGQGTRLTVV.